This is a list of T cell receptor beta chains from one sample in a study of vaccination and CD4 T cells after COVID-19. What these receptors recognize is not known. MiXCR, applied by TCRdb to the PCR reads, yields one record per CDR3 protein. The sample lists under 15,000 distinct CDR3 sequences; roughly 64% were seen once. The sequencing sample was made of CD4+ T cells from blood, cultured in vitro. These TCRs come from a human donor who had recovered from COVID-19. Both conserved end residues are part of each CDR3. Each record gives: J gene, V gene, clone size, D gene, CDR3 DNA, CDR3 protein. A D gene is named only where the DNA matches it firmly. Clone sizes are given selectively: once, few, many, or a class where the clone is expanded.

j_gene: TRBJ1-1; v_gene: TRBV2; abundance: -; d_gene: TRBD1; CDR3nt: TGCGCCAGCAGGGTAGGAGGGACAGGGGGCGTCAGCACTGAAGCTTTCTTT; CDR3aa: CASRVGGTGGVSTEAFF
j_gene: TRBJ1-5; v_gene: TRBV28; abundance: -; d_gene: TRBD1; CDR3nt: TGTGCCAGCAGCACGCTTCCCTGGACAGGGGACTATAGCAATCAGCCCCAGCATTTT; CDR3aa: CASSTLPWTGDYSNQPQHF
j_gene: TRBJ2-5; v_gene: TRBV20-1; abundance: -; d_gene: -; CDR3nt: TGCAGTGCTGCCCAGACTAGTGGAGGGGAGACCCAGTACTTC; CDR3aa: CSAAQTSGGETQYF
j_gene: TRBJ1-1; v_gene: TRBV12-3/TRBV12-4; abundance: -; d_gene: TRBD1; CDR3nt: TGTGCCAGCAGGGAAACAGGGGTTGGTGAAGCTTTCTTT; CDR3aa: CASRETGVGEAFF
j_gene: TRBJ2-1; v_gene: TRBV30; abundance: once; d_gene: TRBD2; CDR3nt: TGTGCCTGGAGTACTCTTGGACTAGCGGGAGATTACAATGAGCAGTTCTTC; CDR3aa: CAWSTLGLAGDYNEQFF
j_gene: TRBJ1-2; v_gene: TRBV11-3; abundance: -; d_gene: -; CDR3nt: TGTGCCAGCAGCCCCGGGATTGAGGGGGGCGAGGGCTACACCTTC; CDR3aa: CASSPGIEGGEGYTF
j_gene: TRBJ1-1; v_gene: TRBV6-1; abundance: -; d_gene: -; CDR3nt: TGTGCCAGCACCACAGCTTTGAACACTGAAGCTTTCTTT; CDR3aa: CASTTALNTEAFF
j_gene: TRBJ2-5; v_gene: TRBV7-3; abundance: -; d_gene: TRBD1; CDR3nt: TGTGCCAGCAGCTTAAATCCCCAGGGGGCAACAAAAGGGACCCAGTACTTC; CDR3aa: CASSLNPQGATKGTQYF
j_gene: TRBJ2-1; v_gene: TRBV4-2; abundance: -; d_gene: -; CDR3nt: TGTGCCAGCAGCCCCTCGTCTGCGGGGCCTTCTAGGGGGAATGAGCAGTTCTTC; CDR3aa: CASSPSSAGPSRGNEQFF
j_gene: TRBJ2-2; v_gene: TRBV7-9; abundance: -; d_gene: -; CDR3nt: TGTGCCAGCAGCCCCATAAGTCCCAACACCGGGGAGCTGTTTTTT; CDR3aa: CASSPISPNTGELFF
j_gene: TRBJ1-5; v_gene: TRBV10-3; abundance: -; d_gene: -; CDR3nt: TGTGCCACCCGGGACCCCCCCCTCCAGCCCCAGCATTTT; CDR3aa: CATRDPPLQPQHF
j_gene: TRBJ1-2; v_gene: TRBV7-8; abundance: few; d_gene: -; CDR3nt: TGTGCCAGCACTCCGGGCAGCGTCTATGGCTACACCTTC; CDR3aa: CASTPGSVYGYTF
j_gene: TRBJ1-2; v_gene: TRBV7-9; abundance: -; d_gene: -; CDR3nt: TGTGCCAGCAGCTTTGGCCCCAACTATGGCTACACCTTC; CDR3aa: CASSFGPNYGYTF
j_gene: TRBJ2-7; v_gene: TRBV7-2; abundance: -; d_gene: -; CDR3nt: TGTGCCAGCAGCCAAAGGGGGTACGAGCAGTACTTC; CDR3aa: CASSQRGYEQYF
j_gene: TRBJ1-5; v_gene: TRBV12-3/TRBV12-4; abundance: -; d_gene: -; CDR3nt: TGTGCCAGCGGGAAATTCCGCAGGGGAGGCGATCAGCCCCAGCATTTT; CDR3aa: CASGKFRRGGDQPQHF
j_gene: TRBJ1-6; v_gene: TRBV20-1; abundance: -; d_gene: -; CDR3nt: TGCAGTGCTATACCCGGGGGGGGTAATTCACCCCTCCACTTT; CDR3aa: CSAIPGGGNSPLHF
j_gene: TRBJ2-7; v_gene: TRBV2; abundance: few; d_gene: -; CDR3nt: TGTGCCAGCAGGGAGGGGACTGGCCTCGAGCAGTACTTC; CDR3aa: CASREGTGLEQYF
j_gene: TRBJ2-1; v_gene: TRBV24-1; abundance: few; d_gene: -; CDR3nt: TGTGCCACCAGTAGGGAGGCGAACAATGAGCAGTTCTTC; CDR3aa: CATSREANNEQFF
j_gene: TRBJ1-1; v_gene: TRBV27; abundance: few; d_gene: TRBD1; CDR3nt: TGTGCCACCAGGGGAGGACAGGGAGTTTCCATGAACACTGAAGCTTTCTTT; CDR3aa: CATRGGQGVSMNTEAFF
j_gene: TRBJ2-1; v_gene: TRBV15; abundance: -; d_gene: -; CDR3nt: TGTGCCACCAGCAGAGATTACCTGGCCCATGAGCAGTTCTTC; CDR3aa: CATSRDYLAHEQFF
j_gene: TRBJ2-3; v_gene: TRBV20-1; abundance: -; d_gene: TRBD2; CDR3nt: TGCAGTGCTAGATGGACTAGCGGGGAAGCGCAATATTTT; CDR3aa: CSARWTSGEAQYF
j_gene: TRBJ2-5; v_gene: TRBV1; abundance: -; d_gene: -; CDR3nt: TGCACCAGCAGCCAAGATTTGGGGGCAGGAGAGACCCAGTACTTC; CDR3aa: CTSSQDLGAGETQYF
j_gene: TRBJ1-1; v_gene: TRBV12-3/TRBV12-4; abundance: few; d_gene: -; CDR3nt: TGTGCCAGCAGTTTAGGGGGAGGCACTGAAGCTTTCTTT; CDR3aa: CASSLGGGTEAFF
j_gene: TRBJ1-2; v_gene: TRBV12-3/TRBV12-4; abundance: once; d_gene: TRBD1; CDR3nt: TGTGCCAGCAAGAGTACCGGGACAGGGCCCCAATATGGCTACACCTTC; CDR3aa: CASKSTGTGPQYGYTF
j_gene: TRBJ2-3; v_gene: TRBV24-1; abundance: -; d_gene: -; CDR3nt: TGTGCCACCAGTGACTCTCCTAGGAGTTTTGGCACAGATACGCAGTATTTT; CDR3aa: CATSDSPRSFGTDTQYF
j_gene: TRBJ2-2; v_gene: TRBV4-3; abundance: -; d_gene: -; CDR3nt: TGCGCCAGCAGCCAACTACTCAACACCGGGGAGCTGTTTTTT; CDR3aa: CASSQLLNTGELFF
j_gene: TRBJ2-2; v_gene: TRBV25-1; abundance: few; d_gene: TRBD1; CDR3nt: TGTGCCAGCAGTGAAGGGGCAGGGGGTGCATACACCGGGGAGCTGTTTTTT; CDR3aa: CASSEGAGGAYTGELFF
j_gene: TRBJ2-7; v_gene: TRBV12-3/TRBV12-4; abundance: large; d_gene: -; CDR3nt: TGTGCCAGCAGCCGAGGAACCTACGAGCAGTACTTC; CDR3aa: CASSRGTYEQYF
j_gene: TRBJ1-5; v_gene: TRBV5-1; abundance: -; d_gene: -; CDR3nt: TGCGCCAGCAGCTTGGCAGGGGCAGGTCAGCCCCAGCATTTT; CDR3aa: CASSLAGAGQPQHF
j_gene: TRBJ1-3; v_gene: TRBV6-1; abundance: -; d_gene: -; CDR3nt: TGTGCCAGCAGCCAGGCAGAATCTGGAAACACCATATATTTT; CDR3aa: CASSQAESGNTIYF
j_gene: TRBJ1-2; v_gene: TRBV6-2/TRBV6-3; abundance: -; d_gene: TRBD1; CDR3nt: TGTGCCAGCAGTGGACAGGGGCATGGCTACACCTTC; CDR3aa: CASSGQGHGYTF
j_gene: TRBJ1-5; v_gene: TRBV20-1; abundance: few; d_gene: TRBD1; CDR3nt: TGCAGTGCCGCGGGCAGGGGGGCGCAGCCCCAGCATTTT; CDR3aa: CSAAGRGAQPQHF
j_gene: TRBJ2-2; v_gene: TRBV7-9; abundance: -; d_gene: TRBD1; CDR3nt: TGCGCCAGCAGCTCCGGGACAGAAACCGGGGAGCTGTTTTTT; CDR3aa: CASSSGTETGELFF
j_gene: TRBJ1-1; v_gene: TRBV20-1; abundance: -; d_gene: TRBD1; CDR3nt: TGCAGTGCTAGAGAAGGGGGCAGCAACACTGAAGCTTTCTTT; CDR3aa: CSAREGGSNTEAFF
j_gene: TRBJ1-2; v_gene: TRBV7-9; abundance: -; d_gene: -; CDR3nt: TGTGCCAGCAGTGTGTCCTCGGGGGCCCTCTATGGCTACACCTTC; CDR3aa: CASSVSSGALYGYTF
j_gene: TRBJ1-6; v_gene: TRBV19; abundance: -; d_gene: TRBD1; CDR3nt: TGTGCCAGTAGAAGGACAGGGAATAATTCACCCCTCCACTTT; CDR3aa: CASRRTGNNSPLHF
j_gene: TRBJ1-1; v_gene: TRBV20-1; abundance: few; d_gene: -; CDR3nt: TGCAGTGCTAGTCAACAGCCGAACACTGAAGCTTTCTTT; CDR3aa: CSASQQPNTEAFF
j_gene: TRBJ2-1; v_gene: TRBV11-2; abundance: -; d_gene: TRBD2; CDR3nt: TGTGCCAGCCCCTACATAGAGAGTCGGGACTACTGCAATGAGCAGTTCTTC; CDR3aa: CASPYIESRDYCNEQFF
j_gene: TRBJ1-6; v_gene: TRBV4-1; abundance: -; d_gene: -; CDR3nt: TGCGCCAGCAGCCAAGCCGGCGTAAGGCCCCTCCACTTT; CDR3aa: CASSQAGVRPLHF
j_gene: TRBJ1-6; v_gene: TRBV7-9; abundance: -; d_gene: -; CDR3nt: TGTGCCAGCGGAAAGGGACGGTCTTCGCCCCTCCACTTT; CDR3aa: CASGKGRSSPLHF
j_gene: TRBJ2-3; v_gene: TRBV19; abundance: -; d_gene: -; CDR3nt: TGTGCCAGTAGGCAGGGTTTCACAGATACGCAGTATTTT; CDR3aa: CASRQGFTDTQYF